The 28 T cell receptor beta chains below come from one sample, sequenced in a study of T cell responses to AZD1222 COVID-19 vaccine. Assay used: immunoSEQ multiplex PCR; TCRdb lists only in-frame clones, some missing. The sample consists of approximately 130,000 clones, about 93% of them appearing once. The material sequenced was peripheral blood, taken on day 0 of AZD1222 vaccination. The receptors here all came from an adult in good health.

This chain joins TRBV19 and TRBJ1-5; D may be TRBD1 (6 bases). Germline V gene lookup returns CDR1 LNHDA and CDR2 SQIVND (reference sequence). This CDR3 is 14 amino acids long. The V end lost 5 bases, the J end lost 4 bases, and 12 bases lay between the germline ends. This CDR3 reads CASSQQGPNQPQHF. The CDR3 DNA follows: TGTGCCAGTAGTCAACAGGGCCCAAATCAGCCCCAGCATTTT.

Regarding this clone: Since a much larger clone is just one base distant, this may be a read error. This specimen includes other DNA sequences encoding the same CDR3. The chain has TRBV6-5 and TRBJ1-1, with D perhaps TRBD1 (6 bases). This CDR3 has 14 residues. Germline CDR1 MNHEY, CDR2 SVGAGI. V dropped 0 bases and J dropped 2 bases, with 7 bases sitting between them. The CDR3 DNA sequence: TGTGCCAGCAGTTACTCGGGGGGCAACACTGAAGCTTTCTTT. This codes for CASSYSGGNTEAFF.

The V and J genes are TRBV11-2 and TRBJ2-1; a possible D gene is TRBD1 (6 bases). Germline values: CDR1 SGHAT, CDR2 FQNNGV. Trimming removed 5 bases at V and 9 bases at J, with 11 bases between. The length of the CDR3 is 12 residues. The CDR3 DNA reads TGTGCCAGCAGCACAGGGTTGAGTGAGCAGTTCTTC. Its translation is CASSTGLSEQFF.

The chain links TRBV6-5 to TRBJ1-3, with D maybe TRBD1 (6 bases). Trimming cost V 2 bases and J 2 bases, with 10 bases left between them. The length of the CDR3 is 15 residues. The germline V gene encodes CDR1 MNHEY and CDR2 SVGAGI. CDR3 residues: CASSYGRGPGNTIYF. In DNA, the CDR3 is TGTGCCAGCAGTTACGGTCGGGGGCCTGGAAACACCATATATTTT.

The chain combines TRBV15 with TRBJ2-5, with TRBD1 matching 12 bases. V lost 11 bases to trimming and J lost 5 bases; unmatched junction nucleotides: 6. Per germline, CDR1 LNHNV and CDR2 YYDKDF (reference sequence). The CDR3 runs to 13 residues. The CDR3 spells CASKGQGAETQYF. The CDR3 nucleotides read TGTGCCTCCAAGGGACAGGGGGCCGAGACCCAGTACTTC.

This rearrangement joins TRBV6-5 to TRBJ1-3, with D uncertain. This CDR3 has 12 amino acids. Germline CDR1 is MNHEY and CDR2 is SVGAGI. V lost 6 bases and J lost 4, with 7 bases in between. The CDR3 loop is CASSPQGNTIYF. In DNA, the CDR3 is TGTGCCAGCAGCCCCCAGGGAAACACCATATATTTT.

This sequence joins TRBV6-5 and TRBJ1-2; 10 bases align to TRBD1. The CDR3 runs to 14 residues. Looked up from germline, CDR1 is MNHEY and CDR2 is SVGAGI. J lost 4 bases, V lost 6 bases, and 5 bases had no gene match. CDR3 region: CASSQTGGGYGYTF. The CDR3, as DNA: TGTGCCAGCAGCCAGACAGGGGGCGGCTATGGCTACACCTTC.

The chain couples TRBV3-1 (or the pseudogene TRBV3-2) to TRBJ1-1; 8 nucleotides agree with TRBD1. This CDR3 has 15 residues. V shed 5 bases, J shed 1 base, and the junction held 6 bases outside the gene matches. Germline assignment: CDR1 LGHDT and CDR2 YNNKEL (reference sequence). CDR3 bases: TGTGCCAGCAGCTTCACAGGGGGGCCGAACACTGAAGCTTTCTTT. Its protein product is CASSFTGGPNTEAFF.

The V gene is TRBV2, the J gene TRBJ1-6; D is uncertain. CDR1 is SNHLY and CDR2 is FYNNEI in the germline V gene. CDR3 length: 13 amino acids. V shed 2 bases and J shed 7 bases, with 6 bases lying between them. CDR3 in DNA: TGTGCCAGCAGTGAAACACCAAATTCACCCCTCCACTTT. It specifies CASSETPNSPLHF.

This chain uses TRBV6-2 or TRBV6-3 with TRBJ2-2; 8 nucleotides align to TRBD2. Germline CDR1 reads MNHEY; CDR2 reads SVGEGT. V shed 4 bases and J 3 bases; nucleotides not matched to a gene: 7. The CDR3 extends over 16 amino acids. CDR3 region: CASSSAGRVDTGELFF. CDR3 coding DNA: TGTGCCAGCAGTTCGGCCGGGAGGGTGGACACCGGGGAGCTGTTTTTT.

The rearrangement uses TRBV6-6 and TRBJ1-6, with D perhaps TRBD1 (5 bases). There are 14 residues in the CDR3. Trimming removed 4 bases at V and 13 bases at J, with 17 bases between. Germline V gene sequence: CDR1 MNHNY, CDR2 SVGAGI (reference sequence). The CDR3 DNA sequence: TGTGCCAGCAGTTCCCTAGCGTCGACAGCCCCCCTCCACTTT. It specifies CASSSLASTAPLHF.

V is TRBV3-1 (or the pseudogene TRBV3-2) and J is TRBJ1-3; 7 bases agree with TRBD1. This CDR3 spans 15 amino acids. Germline CDR1 is LGHDT and CDR2 is YNNKEL (reference sequence). V lost 0 bases, J lost 4 bases, and 3 bases stayed unmatched. The DNA of the CDR3 is TGTGCCAGCAGCCAAGATCAGGGGGGAGGAAACACCATATATTTT. It codes for CASSQDQGGGNTIYF.

The chain has TRBV2 and TRBJ2-7; D is possibly TRBD1 (6 bases). The CDR3 runs 16 residues. V was pared by 4 bases and J by 2 bases, with 18 bases between. Germline values: CDR1 SNHLY, CDR2 FYNNEI. CDR3 residues: CASSVNRDFGAYEQYF. The CDR3 DNA reads as TGTGCCAGCAGTGTTAACAGGGATTTTGGGGCCTACGAGCAGTACTTC.

In this sample, this clone turned up once. The chain uses TRBV12-3 or TRBV12-4 and TRBJ1-1; D call uncertain. V dropped 6 bases and J dropped 0 bases, with 8 bases sitting between them. The CDR3 length is 13 residues. The CDR3 DNA sequence: TGTGCCAGCAGCCTAGAGATGAACACTGAAGCTTTCTTT. Encoded protein: CASSLEMNTEAFF.

This clone was seen once. The chain recombines TRBV5-6 with TRBJ1-3, with 8 bases lining up with TRBD1. Unmatched junction bases numbered 5, after V lost 6 bases and J lost 6 bases. Per germline, CDR1 SGHDT and CDR2 YYEEEE. This CDR3 has 13 residues. CDR3 protein: CASNPGGSNTIYF. The CDR3 bases are TGTGCCAGCAATCCAGGGGGCTCAAACACCATATATTTT. Filled out from reference TRBV5-6 and TRBJ1-3, the complete variable domain reads DAGVTQSPTHLIKTRGQQVTLRCSPKSGHDTVSWYQQALGQGPQFIFQYYEEEERQRGNFPDRFSGHQFPNYSSELNVNALLLGDSALYLCASNPGGSNTIYFGEGSWLTVV.

The gene calls are TRBV3-1 (or the pseudogene TRBV3-2) and TRBJ1-2; D not resolved. Looked up from germline, CDR1 is LGHDT and CDR2 is YNNKEL (reference sequence). This CDR3 is 13 amino acids long. Trimming pared 0 bases from V and 4 bases from J, leaving 6 bases between. The CDR3 loop reads CASSQEGLYGYTF. DNA of the CDR3: TGTGCCAGCAGCCAAGAAGGGCTCTATGGCTACACCTTC.

This clone was recorded once. This chain links TRBV18 with TRBJ1-1, with no clear D. Germline CDR1 is KGHSH and CDR2 is LQKENI. V was clipped by 4 bases and J by 1 base, with 10 bases between them. The CDR3 covers 14 residues. CDR3 in DNA: TGTGCCAGCTCACGCCTATTTTCGAACACTGAAGCTTTCTTT. Amino acid sequence: CASSRLFSNTEAFF. The full variable domain, completed using reference TRBV18 and TRBJ1-1, is NAGVMQNPRHLVRRRGQEARLRCSPMKGHSHVYWYRQLPEEGLKFMVYLQKENIIDESGMPKERFSAEFPKEGPSILRIQQVVRGDSAAYFCASSRLFSNTEAFFGQGTRLTVV.

The rearrangement uses TRBV21-1 and TRBJ1-6. TRBV21-1 is a pseudogene segment. The CDR3 length is 18 residues. The CDR3 loop is CASSPGGKKSSYNSPLHF. The CDR3 DNA reads TGTGCCAGCAGCCCGGGTGGGAAGAAAAGCTCCTATAATTCACCCCTCCACTTT.

The sample holds one count of this clone. Other DNA variants within this sample encode the same CDR3. The chain combines TRBV2 with TRBJ2-1, with 9 bases lining up with TRBD2. With 1 base clipped from V and 4 bases from J, the junction kept 2 bases outside the gene matches. CDR3 length: 15 amino acids. In germline, CDR1 is SNHLY, CDR2 FYNNEI. CDR3 region: CASSEGLAGYNEQFF. The CDR3 nucleotides are TGTGCCAGCAGTGAAGGGCTAGCGGGGTACAATGAGCAGTTCTTC.

Points on this clone: The sample contains more than one DNA sequence encoding this CDR3. The chain has TRBV5-8 and TRBJ1-1, with unresolved D. V was shortened by 4 bases and J by 2 bases, with 21 bases between the two germline ends. The germline CDR1 and CDR2 sequences are SGHTS and YDEGEE. The CDR3 sequence is 17 residues long. The CDR3, as DNA: TGTGCCAGCAGCCGATTGTGGGCAGAACCCATCAACACTGAAGCTTTCTTT. Its translation is CASSRLWAEPINTEAFF.

The chain links TRBV4-2 to TRBJ1-6; possible D gene TRBD1, 5 bases. There are 13 residues in the CDR3. The V and J ends lost 1 base and 7 bases respectively, with 5 bases between them. The germline V gene has CDR1 LGHNA and CDR2 YNFKEQ. The CDR3 nucleotides read TGTGCCAGCAGCCAAGGGGGGAATTCACCCCTCCACTTT. Translation gives CASSQGGNSPLHF.

CDR3 region: CASSDSARGHNYGYTF. The CDR3 nucleotides are TGTGCCAGCAGTGACTCGGCCCGGGGTCATAACTATGGCTACACCTTC. The J gene is TRBJ1-2, the V gene TRBV6-4, with D unclear. The CDR3 runs 16 residues. CDR1 is MRHNA, CDR2 SNTAGT, per germline. Between the trimmed V and J ends, which lost 0 bases and 1 base, there was a span of 12 bases.

The V gene is TRBV19, the J gene TRBJ2-3, with 7 positions matching TRBD1. The CDR3 sequence is 16 residues long. Germline CDR1 is LNHDA and CDR2 is SQIVND (reference sequence). Trimming took 4 bases from V and 1 from J; bases not matched to a gene: 8. The chain's CDR3 is CASSSEGATGTDTQYF. In DNA, the CDR3 is TGTGCCAGTAGTAGTGAGGGGGCGACGGGCACAGATACGCAGTATTTT.

This chain connects TRBV6-1 to TRBJ1-2; D gene unclear. Trimming cost V 5 bases and J 2 bases, with 12 bases left between them. CDR3 length: 14 amino acids. CDR1 and CDR2 (germline): MNHNS, SASEGT. CDR3 loop: CASSKVQRNYGYTF. The CDR3 coding sequence is TGTGCCAGCAGTAAAGTACAACGGAACTATGGCTACACCTTC.

This clone was observed once. The gene calls are TRBV3-1 (or the pseudogene TRBV3-2) and TRBJ1-6, with a possible D match to TRBD1 (6 bases). Looked up from germline, CDR1 is LGHDT and CDR2 is YNNKEL (reference sequence). The CDR3 totals 17 residues. With 4 bases removed from V and 4 bases from J, the gap between germline ends came to 17 bases. The CDR3 is CASSPPSTGIYNSPLHF. The CDR3, as DNA: TGTGCCAGCAGCCCGCCCTCGACAGGAATATATAATTCACCCCTCCACTTT.

Notes on this clone: Other DNA sequences within the sample encode an identical CDR3. The chain joins TRBV5-5 to TRBJ1-1; D unresolved. The CDR3 covers 13 residues. Trimming pared 0 bases from V and 1 base from J, leaving 4 bases between. Looked up from germline, CDR1 is SGHKS and CDR2 is YYEKEE (reference sequence). The CDR3 DNA reads as TGTGCCAGCAGCTTGGAAGGGAACACTGAAGCTTTCTTT. Translating gives CASSLEGNTEAFF. Complete variable domain (other parts from reference TRBV5-5 and TRBJ1-1): DAGVTQSPTHLIKTRGQQVTLRCSPISGHKSVSWYQQVLGQGPQFIFQYYEKEERGRGNFPDRFSARQFPNYSSELNVNALLLGDSALYLCASSLEGNTEAFFGQGTRLTVV.

The chain couples TRBV2 to TRBJ1-2, with D possibly being TRBD1 (6 bases). Trimming stripped 6 bases from V and 2 bases from J, with 10 bases between. CDR3 size: 13 residues. Germline V lookup: CDR1 SNHLY, CDR2 FYNNEI. The CDR3 DNA is TGTGCCAGCAGGGGGGGCGCGAACTATGGCTACACCTTC. Its protein product is CASRGGANYGYTF.

Concerning this clone: The junction departs from germline at one end; a sequencing error may be responsible. The chain joins TRBV6-1 to TRBJ1-6; D may be TRBD1 (5 bases). This CDR3 is 15 amino acids long. Germline V CDR1 and CDR2: MNHNS, SASEGT. The DNA for the CDR3 is TGTGCCAGCAGAGAAGGGGACTCCTATAATTCACCCCTCCACTTT. Protein product: CASREGDSYNSPLHF.